The clone carrying this TCR beta chain appeared many times. The CDR3 regions of TCR beta were amplified from RNA transcripts. HTBI primers were the set used in a first-round RT-PCR of the TCR CDR3. TCRdb called the multiplex PCR reads again in MiXCR, with one record for every CDR3 protein. The data hold fewer than 700,000 distinct CDR3 sequences, with about 17% observed a single time. CDR1 is SGHAT and CDR2 is FQNNGV in the germline V gene. V was clipped by 3 bases and J by 0 bases, with 9 bases between them. The CDR3 is made up of 15 amino acids. The sample is drawn from a study of T cells in Graves' hyperthyroidism and ophthalmopathy.

Material: blood. The chain has TRBV11-2 and TRBJ2-1; weak D call: TRBD2 (5 bases). This TCR came from a woman aged 30 to 39 with Graves' hyperthyroidism. The CDR3 spells CASSFERSSYNEQFF. CDR3 bases: TGTGCCAGCAGCTTCGAGCGGAGCTCCTACAATGAGCAGTTCTTC.